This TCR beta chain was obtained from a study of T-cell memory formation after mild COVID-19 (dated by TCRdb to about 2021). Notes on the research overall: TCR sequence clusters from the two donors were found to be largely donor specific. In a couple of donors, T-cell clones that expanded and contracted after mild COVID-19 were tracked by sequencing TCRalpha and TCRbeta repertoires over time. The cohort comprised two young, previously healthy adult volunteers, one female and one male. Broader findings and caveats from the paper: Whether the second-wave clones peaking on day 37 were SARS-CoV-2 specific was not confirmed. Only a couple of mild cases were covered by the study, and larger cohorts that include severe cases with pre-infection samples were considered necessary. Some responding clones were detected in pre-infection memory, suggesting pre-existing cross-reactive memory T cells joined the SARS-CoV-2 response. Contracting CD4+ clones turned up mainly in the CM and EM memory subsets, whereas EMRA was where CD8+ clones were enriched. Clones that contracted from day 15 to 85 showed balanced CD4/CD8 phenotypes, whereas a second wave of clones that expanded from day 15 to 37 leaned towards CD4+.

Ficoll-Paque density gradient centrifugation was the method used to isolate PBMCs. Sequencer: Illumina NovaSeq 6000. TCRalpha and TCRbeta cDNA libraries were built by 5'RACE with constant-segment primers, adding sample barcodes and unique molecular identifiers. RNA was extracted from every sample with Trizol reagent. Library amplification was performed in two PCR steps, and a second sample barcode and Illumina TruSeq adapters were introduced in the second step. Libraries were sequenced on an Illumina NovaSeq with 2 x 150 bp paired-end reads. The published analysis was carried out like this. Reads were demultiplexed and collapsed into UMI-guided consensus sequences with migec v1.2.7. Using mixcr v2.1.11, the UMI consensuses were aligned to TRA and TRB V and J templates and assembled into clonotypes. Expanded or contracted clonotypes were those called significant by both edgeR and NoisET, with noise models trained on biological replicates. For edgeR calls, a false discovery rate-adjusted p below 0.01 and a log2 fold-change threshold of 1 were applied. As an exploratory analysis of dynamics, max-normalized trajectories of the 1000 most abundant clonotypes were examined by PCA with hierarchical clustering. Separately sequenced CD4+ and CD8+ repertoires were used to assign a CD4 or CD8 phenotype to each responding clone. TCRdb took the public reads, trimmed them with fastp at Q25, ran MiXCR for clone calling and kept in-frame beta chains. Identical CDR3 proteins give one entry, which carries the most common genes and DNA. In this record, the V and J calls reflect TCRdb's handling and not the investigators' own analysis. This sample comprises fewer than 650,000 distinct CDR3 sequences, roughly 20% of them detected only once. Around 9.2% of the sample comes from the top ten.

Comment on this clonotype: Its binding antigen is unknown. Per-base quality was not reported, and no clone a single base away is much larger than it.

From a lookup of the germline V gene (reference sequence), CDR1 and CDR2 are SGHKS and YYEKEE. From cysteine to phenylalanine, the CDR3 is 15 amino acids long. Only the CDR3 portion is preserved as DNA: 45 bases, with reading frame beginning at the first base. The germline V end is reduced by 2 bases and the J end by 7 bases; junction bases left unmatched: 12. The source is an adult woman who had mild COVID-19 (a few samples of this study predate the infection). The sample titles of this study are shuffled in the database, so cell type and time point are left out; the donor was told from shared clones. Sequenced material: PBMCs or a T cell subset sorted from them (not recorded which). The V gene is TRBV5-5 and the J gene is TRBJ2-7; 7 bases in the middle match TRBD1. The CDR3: CASSFTGTAATEQYF. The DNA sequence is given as TGTGCCAGCAGCTTCACCGGGACAGCTGCGACTGAGCAGTACTTC.